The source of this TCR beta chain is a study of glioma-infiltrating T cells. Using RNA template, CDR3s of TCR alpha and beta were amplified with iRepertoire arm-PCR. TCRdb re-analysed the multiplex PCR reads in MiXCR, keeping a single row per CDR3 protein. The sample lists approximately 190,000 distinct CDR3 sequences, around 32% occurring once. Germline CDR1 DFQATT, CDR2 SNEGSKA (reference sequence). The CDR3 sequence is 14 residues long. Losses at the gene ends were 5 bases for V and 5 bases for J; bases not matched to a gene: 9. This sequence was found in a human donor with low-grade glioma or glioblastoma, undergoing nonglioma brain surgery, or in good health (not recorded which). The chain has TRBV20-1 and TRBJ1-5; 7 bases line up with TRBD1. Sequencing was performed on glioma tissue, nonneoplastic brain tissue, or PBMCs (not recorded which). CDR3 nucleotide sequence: TGCAGTGCTGACACCGACAGGGCAGATCAGCCCCAGCATTTT. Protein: CSADTDRADQPQHF.